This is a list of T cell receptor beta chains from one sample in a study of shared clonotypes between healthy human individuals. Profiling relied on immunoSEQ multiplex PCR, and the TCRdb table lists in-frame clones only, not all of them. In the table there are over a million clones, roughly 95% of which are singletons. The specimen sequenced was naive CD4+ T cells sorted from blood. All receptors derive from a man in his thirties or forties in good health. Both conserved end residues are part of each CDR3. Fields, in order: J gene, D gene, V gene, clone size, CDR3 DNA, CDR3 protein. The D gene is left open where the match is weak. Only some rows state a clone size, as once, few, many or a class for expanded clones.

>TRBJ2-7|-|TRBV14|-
TGTGCCAGCAGCCAAGCTGCGGGCTACGAGCAGTACTTC
CASSQAAGYEQYF
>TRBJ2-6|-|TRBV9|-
TGTGCCAGCAGCGTACGTGGGGAACCTTCGACAGGGGCCAACGTCCTGACTTTC
CASSVRGEPSTGANVLTF
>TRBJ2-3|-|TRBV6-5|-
TGTGCCAGCAGTTACTCGCTATCCACGGATACGCAGTATTTT
CASSYSLSTDTQYF
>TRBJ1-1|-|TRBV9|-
TGTGCCAGCAGCGTCTCGGGACAGAACACTGAAGCTTTCTTT
CASSVSGQNTEAFF
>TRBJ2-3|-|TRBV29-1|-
TGCAGCGTTGTAAGAGGTCCGGGGGTCACAGATACGCAGTATTTT
CSVVRGPGVTDTQYF
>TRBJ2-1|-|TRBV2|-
TGTGCCAGCAGTGACAGGGGTGGCAATGAGCAGTTCTTC
CASSDRGGNEQFF
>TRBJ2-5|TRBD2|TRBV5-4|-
TGTGCCAGCAGCTCGGGGGGGACTAGCGGGACCCAGTACTTC
CASSSGGTSGTQYF
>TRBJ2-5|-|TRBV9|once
TGTGCCAGCAGCTTCGGGGGTGGTGAAGAGACCCAGTACTTC
CASSFGGGEETQYF
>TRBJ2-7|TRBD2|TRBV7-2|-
TGTGCCAGCAGCCCCGTTAGCGGGTTCTCCTACGAGCAGTACTTC
CASSPVSGFSYEQYF
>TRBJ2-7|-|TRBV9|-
TGTGCCAGCAGCGTAGGGGATACCTACGAGCAGTACTTC
CASSVGDTYEQYF
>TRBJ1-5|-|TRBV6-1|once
TGTGCCAGCATATTGGACAGAAATCAGCCCCAGCATTTT
CASILDRNQPQHF
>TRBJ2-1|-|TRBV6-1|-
TGTGCCAGCAGTGTTCGGGGGAGGAACTACAATGAGCAGTTCTTC
CASSVRGRNYNEQFF
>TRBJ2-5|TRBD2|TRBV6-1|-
TGTGCCAGCAGTGAAAAATTGGAAGTCGCGGGAGGGCCGGAGACCCAGTACTTC
CASSEKLEVAGGPETQYF
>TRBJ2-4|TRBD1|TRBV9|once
TGTGCCAGCAGCCTAGGACAGGGGGCTGGAAAAAACATTCAGTACTTC
CASSLGQGAGKNIQYF
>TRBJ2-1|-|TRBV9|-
TGTGCCAGCAGTGATTTGGGACTCCCCTACAATGAGCAGTTCTTC
CASSDLGLPYNEQFF
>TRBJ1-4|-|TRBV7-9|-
TGTGCCAGCAGTTCGGCAACTAATGAAAAACTGTTTTTT
CASSSATNEKLFF
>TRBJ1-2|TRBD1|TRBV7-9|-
TGTGCCAGCAGCTCCCGGGACAGGGGTTACTATGGCTACACCTTC
CASSSRDRGYYGYTF
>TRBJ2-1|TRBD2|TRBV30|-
TGTGCCTGGAGTGTGTCTAGCGGGGGGTACAATGAGCAGTTCTTC
CAWSVSSGGYNEQFF
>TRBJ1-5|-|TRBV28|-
TGTGCCAGCCTACAGTGGGATAGCAATCAGCCCCAGCATTTT
CASLQWDSNQPQHF
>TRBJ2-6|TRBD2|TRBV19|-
TGTGCCAGTAGGCCGAGGGGAGGGTCAGGGGCCAACGTCCTGACTTTC
CASRPRGGSGANVLTF
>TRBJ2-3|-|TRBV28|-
TGTGCCAGCCAATTTACCGGGACGCACACAGATACGCAGTATTTT
CASQFTGTHTDTQYF
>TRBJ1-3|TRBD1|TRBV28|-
TGTGCCAGCCTCGGGACAGCCTCTGGAAACACCATATATTTT
CASLGTASGNTIYF
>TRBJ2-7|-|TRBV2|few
TGTGCCAGCTGCAGGGGGGTCGCCTACGAGCAGTACTTC
CASCRGVAYEQYF
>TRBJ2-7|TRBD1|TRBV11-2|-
TGTGCCAGCAGCTACTCTCCAGGGGGCGCTCAAAGGTTCGAGCAGTACTTC
CASSYSPGGAQRFEQYF
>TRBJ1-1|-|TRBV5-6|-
TGTGCCAGCAGCTTAGGACGGGGCAGGAACACTGAAGCTTTCTTT
CASSLGRGRNTEAFF
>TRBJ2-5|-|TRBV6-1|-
TGTGCCAGCAGTGACAGGGGTTGGGGGGAGACCCAGTACTTC
CASSDRGWGETQYF
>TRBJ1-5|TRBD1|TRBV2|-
TGTGCCAGCATGAAACAGGGGATAGATCAGCCCCAGCATTTT
CASMKQGIDQPQHF
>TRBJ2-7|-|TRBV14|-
TGTGCCAGCAGCCAAGTACAGGGGAGGTACGAGCAGTACTTC
CASSQVQGRYEQYF
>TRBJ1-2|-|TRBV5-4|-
TGTGCCAGCAGCTTGGAAGGGGACGGCTATGGCTACACCTTC
CASSLEGDGYGYTF
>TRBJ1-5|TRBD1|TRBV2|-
TGTGCCAGCAGAAGGGACAGGGGTAATCAGCCCCAGCATTTT
CASRRDRGNQPQHF